The 23 T cell receptor beta chains below all came from one sample that was sequenced in a study of blood T cell repertoires in COVID-19. The assay was immunoSEQ multiplex PCR, and TCRdb's table has in-frame clones only and misses some. The sample holds around 210,000 clones, around three quarters seen once. The sequenced material came from peripheral blood. Every receptor here comes from a woman in her seventies with acute or convalescent COVID-19.

The chain links TRBV6-1 to TRBJ2-1; 7 nucleotides agree with TRBD2. CDR3 size: 15 residues. V lost 2 bases and J lost 6; bases outside the gene matches: 7. Germline V lookup: CDR1 MNHNS, CDR2 SASEGT. CDR3 region: CASSEWAGVGNEQFF. For the CDR3, the DNA is TGTGCCAGCAGTGAATGGGCGGGAGTTGGCAATGAGCAGTTCTTC.

The chain carries TRBV28 and TRBJ1-2, with D tentatively TRBD1 (6 bases). The CDR3 has 15 amino acids. Trimming removed 3 bases from V and 3 bases from J, with 14 bases in between. Germline assignment: CDR1 MDHEN and CDR2 SYDVKM. This chain's CDR3 is CASSFMGHPDYGYTF. The DNA for the CDR3 is TGTGCCAGCAGTTTCATGGGACACCCAGACTATGGCTACACCTTC.

The rearrangement links TRBV2 to TRBJ2-1; D may be TRBD2 (6 bases). V shed 11 bases and J shed 0 bases, with 11 bases lying between them. The CDR3 is made up of 13 amino acids. Germline V lookup: CDR1 SNHLY, CDR2 FYNNEI. The DNA for the CDR3 is TGTGCCGCGCGGGACGGCTCCTACAATGAGCAGTTCTTC. The encoded protein is CAARDGSYNEQFF.

This chain links TRBV6-5 with TRBJ2-6; D unclear. The CDR3 covers 14 residues. V lost 6 bases, J lost 0 bases, and 6 bases lay in between. The germline V gene has CDR1 MNHEY and CDR2 SVGAGI. The CDR3 DNA reads as TGTGCCAGCAGGAGAGACTCTGGGGCCAACGTCCTGACTTTC. Translation: CASRRDSGANVLTF.

The chain uses TRBV5-4 and TRBJ2-1, with 7 bases fitting TRBD1. Germline V gene lookup returns CDR1 SGHNT and CDR2 YYREEE (reference sequence). V shed 6 bases, J shed 2 bases, and the junction held 17 bases outside the gene matches. The CDR3 runs to 18 residues. The chain's CDR3 is CASTSKLGDRGTYNEQFF. The CDR3 DNA reads as TGTGCCAGCACTTCCAAACTTGGGGACAGAGGGACCTACAATGAGCAGTTCTTC.

The chain uses TRBV9 and TRBJ1-4; 8 nucleotides align to TRBD1. CDR3 length equals 14 residues. Germline CDR1 is SGDLS and CDR2 is YYNGEE. V was pared by 4 bases and J by 5 bases, with 4 bases of the junction left unmatched. CDR3 DNA sequence: TGTGCCAGCAGCTACGGGACAGGAAATGAAAAACTGTTTTTT. This sequence encodes CASSYGTGNEKLFF.

This clone was seen a handful of times. This sequence joins TRBV7-6 and TRBJ1-4, with a possible D match to TRBD1 (5 bases). V was clipped by 6 bases and J by 7 bases, with 12 bases between them. CDR3 length: 13 residues. Looked up from germline, CDR1 is SGHVS and CDR2 is FNYEAQ. CDR3 amino acids: CASRGGLVEKLFF. CDR3 in DNA: TGTGCCAGCAGGGGGGGGTTGGTTGAAAAACTGTTTTTT.

The gene calls are TRBV7-9 and TRBJ1-1, with D maybe TRBD1 (6 bases). Trimming took 3 bases from V and 2 from J, leaving 7 bases between them. Germline CDR1 SEHNR, CDR2 FQNEAQ (reference sequence). The CDR3 sequence is 13 residues long. In nucleotides, the CDR3 is TGTGCCAGCAGCTTGACAGGAAACACTGAAGCTTTCTTT. Residues: CASSLTGNTEAFF.

The rearrangement links TRBV15 to TRBJ2-7; D possibly corresponds to TRBD1 (5 bases). V gave up 0 bases and J gave up 6 bases, with 9 bases separating them. The CDR3 sequence is 13 residues long. Germline lookup yields CDR1 LNHNV and CDR2 YYDKDF (reference sequence). CDR3 DNA: TGTGCCACCAGCAGAGATATGGGGCGCGAGCAGTACTTC. Amino acids: CATSRDMGREQYF.

This sequence joins TRBV5-1 and TRBJ2-1, with no clear D. With 6 bases removed from V and 5 bases from J, the gap between germline ends came to 9 bases. CDR3 size: 12 residues. Looked up from germline, CDR1 is SGHRS and CDR2 is YFSETQ. CDR3 region: CASMWQDNEQFF. In DNA form, the CDR3 reads TGCGCCAGCATGTGGCAGGACAATGAGCAGTTCTTC.

As concerns this clone: Germline is not matched at one junction end, which may reflect a read error. This rearrangement joins TRBV18 to TRBJ1-4; 10 bases line up with TRBD1. CDR3 size: 14 residues. Germline assignment: CDR1 KGHSH and CDR2 LQKENI. The CDR3 nucleotides read TGTGCCAGCTCACCACGGACAGGGGGGGAAAGACTGTTTTTT. Translated, it gives CASSPRTGGERLFF.

The V gene is TRBV5-1, the J gene TRBJ2-1, with 15 bases that match TRBD2. The CDR3 totals 17 residues. In germline, CDR1 is SGHRS, CDR2 YFSETQ. The V segment lost 4 bases and the J segment 1 base; nucleotides outside the gene matches: 3. The CDR3 is CASSRGLAGGSYNEQFF. CDR3 bases: TGCGCCAGCAGCCGTGGACTAGCGGGAGGGTCCTACAATGAGCAGTTCTTC.

This clone was recorded many times. The chain links TRBV4-2 to TRBJ2-7; possible D gene TRBD1, 6 bases. The CDR3 has 17 amino acids. Trimming cost V 3 bases and J 3 bases, with 21 bases left between them. The germline V gene has CDR1 LGHNA and CDR2 YNFKEQ. CDR3 residues: CASSQDTKQGTSYEQYF. The CDR3 DNA sequence: TGTGCCAGCAGCCAGGATACCAAACAGGGTACTAGCTACGAGCAGTACTTC.

This chain links TRBV7-9 with TRBJ1-4; D gene uncertain. Germline V lookup: CDR1 SEHNR, CDR2 FQNEAQ (reference sequence). The CDR3 runs 12 residues. V lost 6 bases and J 7 bases, leaving 9 bases between the germline ends. The CDR3: CASRFSREKLFF. CDR3 nucleotides: TGTGCCAGCAGGTTTAGTCGTGAAAAACTGTTTTTT.

This sequence joins TRBV29-1 and TRBJ1-5, with D tentatively TRBD1 (5 bases). This CDR3 region has 15 residues. The V end lost 6 bases, the J end lost 0 bases, and 15 bases lay between the germline ends. CDR1 is SQVTM and CDR2 is ANQGSEA in the germline V gene. The CDR3: CSVSTDSDSNQPQHF. The CDR3 DNA sequence: TGCAGCGTATCAACCGACAGCGATAGCAATCAGCCCCAGCATTTT.

The rearrangement uses TRBV5-1 and TRBJ2-2, with D hard to call. V gave up 3 bases and J gave up 4 bases, with 13 bases separating them. Germline loops: CDR1 SGHRS, CDR2 YFSETQ. The CDR3 is made up of 15 amino acids. The CDR3: CASSSGPAGTGELFF. Written as DNA, the CDR3 is TGCGCCAGCAGCTCCGGTCCCGCAGGCACCGGGGAGCTGTTTTTT.

The chain joins TRBV2 to TRBJ2-5; D gene unclear. The CDR3 covers 14 residues. V shed 3 bases and J shed 2 bases, with 10 bases lying between them. CDR1 is SNHLY, CDR2 FYNNEI, per germline. CDR3 amino acids: CASSDLAAQETQYF. The CDR3, as DNA: TGTGCCAGCAGTGACCTGGCCGCACAAGAGACCCAGTACTTC.

V is TRBV20-1 and J is TRBJ2-7, with D possibly matching TRBD2 (6 bases). Trimming stripped 5 bases from V and 7 bases from J, with 12 bases between. CDR1 and CDR2 from the germline V gene are DFQATT and SNEGSKA (reference sequence). This CDR3 contains 11 residues. CDR3 region: CSALEEGEQYF. The DNA of the CDR3 is TGCAGTGCTCTCGAGGAGGGGGAGCAGTACTTC.

The V call is TRBV2, the J call TRBJ1-3, with D perhaps TRBD1 (5 bases). This CDR3 has 14 residues. Germline-derived CDR1 and CDR2 are SNHLY and FYNNEI. The germline V and J ends were trimmed by 3 bases and 6 bases, with 12 bases remaining between them. This CDR3 is CASSDRALANTIYF. The CDR3 DNA follows: TGTGCCAGCAGTGACAGGGCTCTGGCAAACACCATATATTTT.

The V and J genes are TRBV6-1 and TRBJ2-2, with a weak D call TRBD1 (5 bases). Between the trimmed V and J ends, which lost 3 bases and 4 bases, there was a span of 6 bases. In germline, CDR1 is MNHNS, CDR2 SASEGT. The CDR3 has 13 residues. CDR3 sequence: CASSDQGTGELFF. For the CDR3, the DNA is TGTGCCAGCAGTGACCAGGGCACCGGGGAGCTGTTTTTT.

This sequence joins TRBV3-1 (or the pseudogene TRBV3-2) and TRBJ1-2, with 9 bases identical to TRBD1. This CDR3 has 16 amino acids. V lost 1 base, J lost 4 bases, and 7 bases stayed unmatched. Germline-derived CDR1 and CDR2 are LGHDT and YNNKEL (reference sequence). DNA of the CDR3: TGTGCCAGCAGCCAAGTCCCGGGACAGGGATTCTATGGCTACACCTTC. It yields the protein CASSQVPGQGFYGYTF.

This clone was observed a few times. CDR3 protein: CASVFSSTAYGYTF. The CDR3 DNA sequence: TGTGCCAGCGTATTCTCTTCGACAGCCTATGGCTACACCTTC. The rearrangement joins TRBV28 to TRBJ1-2, with D perhaps matching TRBD1 (5 bases). The CDR3 extends over 14 amino acids. Germline lookup yields CDR1 MDHEN and CDR2 SYDVKM. V shed 8 bases and J shed 4 bases, with 17 bases lying between them.

This rearrangement joins TRBV6-5 to TRBJ2-7, with 9 bases fitting TRBD2. The junction had 6 bases not matched to a gene; V was cut back by 6 bases and J by 3 bases. Germline V gene sequence: CDR1 MNHEY, CDR2 SVGAGI. The CDR3 contains 14 residues. The CDR3 here is CASRLSGSDYEQYF. CDR3 sequence (DNA): TGTGCCAGCAGGCTTAGCGGGAGTGACTACGAGCAGTACTTC.